The subject of this entry is one T cell receptor beta chain. Antigen unknown. The sample belongs to a study of T cells in narcolepsy. Study context: Enrolled donors included narcolepsy type 1 or type 2 patients and healthy controls.

V was pared by 1 base and J by 10 bases, with 16 bases between. CDR1 SGHVT and CDR2 SQSDAQ come from the germline V gene. This CDR3 contains 14 residues. Study outcomes and limitations: Healthy controls reportedly lacked the autoreactive clonotypes serially found in patients' blood. Comparing one patient's CSF and blood CD4+ clonotypes highlighted HCRT- and TRIB2-specific autoreactive clonotypes.

The data were produced by immunoSEQ multiplex PCR, yet TCRdb's version contains in-frame clones alone and is incomplete. The sample lists tens of thousands of clones; around 86% were seen once. Sequencing was done on a sample of CD45RA- memory CD4+ T cells from PBMCs. The clonotype originates from a human donor with narcolepsy. The chain uses TRBV7-4 and TRBJ1-1, with unresolved D. CDR3 nucleotide sequence: TGTGCCAGCAGCTTAGAGGCGACACCAACGTCAGCTTTCTTT. Protein sequence: CASSLEATPTSAFF.